This paragraph reports one T cell receptor beta chain. The germline gene is not matched at one end of the junction; a read error may be the cause. In the PCR, 60 Vbeta and 13 Jbeta primers were used. Method: immunoSEQ multiplex PCR; TCRdb's copy keeps in-frame clones and lacks some. The top ten clones hold 5% to 8% of a sample with about 120,000 clones, approximately 80% of them seen once. The sample belongs to a study of cytomegalovirus exposure and HLA in healthy donors. Germline CDR1 reads MNHNS; CDR2 reads SASEGT. This CDR3 region has 13 residues. The chain links TRBV6-1 to TRBJ2-2; 7 bases match TRBD1. Sequencing was carried out using PBMCs. This clonotype was obtained from a man aged 30 to 45 in good health and CMV-seropositive. The CDR3 DNA reads TGTGCCAGCAGTGAAGCGGCGGCAGGGGGGCTGTTTTTT. It translates to CASSEAAAGGLFF.